This TCR beta chain was sequenced for a study of blood T cells in healthy people across ages (dated by TCRdb to about 2015). With regard to the full study: In model experiments, template switching captured about one uniquely barcoded TCR beta cDNA molecule for every two T cells. To avoid experimental bias, donors of different ages were distributed randomly across sequencing lanes. To track age-related changes in TCR beta repertoire diversity, the study relied on deep sequencing normalized with unique cDNA molecular identifiers. The donors were split into four age groups: young (average about 16 years), middle-aged (around 37), aged (approximately 59) and long-lived (over 75). For two donors (one aged 18 to 29 and one aged 80 or older), the study analyzed two additional independent replicas of 1 million unique cDNA reads from the same blood draw.

To prepare the library, 5' RACE was applied. Sequenced on an Illumina HiSeq 2500. A second PCR of roughly 6 to 11 cycles was run with a J-beta primer mix and a sample-barcoded 5' primer. A unique molecular identifier was introduced onto each TCR beta cDNA molecule by a template-switch 5' adaptor carrying 12 random nucleotides. Each sample yielded at least 2.5 million CDR3-containing paired-end reads. First-strand cDNA synthesis was performed from all RNA using the Mint cDNA synthesis kit, with priming by a TRBC-specific oligonucleotide. All cDNA was treated with uracil-DNA glycosylase and then went through a first 18-cycle PCR with the universal primers M1SS and BC2_uni_R. In the original analysis: Each sample was normalized by randomly selecting 1 million high-quality reads, each carrying a distinct molecular identifier. Reads with shared molecular identifiers were discarded instead of being binned into consensus sequences. MiTCR, run with a Q25 quality threshold and the strictest error-elimination algorithm, handled CDR3 identification, clonotype clustering and error correction. A nonparametric unseen species model using Euler transformation provided a lower-bound estimate of total TCR beta diversity. The public reads were run again by TCRdb, first through fastp at Q25 and then through MiXCR, and only productive beta chains were kept. A single entry per CDR3 protein holds the most common genes and DNA from its merged rows. TCRdb, rather than the study authors, made the V and J calls. The sample table contains over 1.5 million distinct CDR3 sequences; only one count was recorded for 49% of them. The top ten hold around 2.1% of the sample.

Comment on this clonotype: Its antigen remains unidentified. No much larger clonotype is one base removed from it; base qualities were not supplied.

V loses 5 bases of germline sequence and J loses 2 bases, and the interval between the two ends is 13 bases. The CDR3 numbers 14 residues from cysteine through phenylalanine. The read is trimmed to its CDR3 DNA, 42 bases read in frame from base 1. The germline V gene (reference sequence) gives CDR1 as DFQATT and CDR2 as SNEGSKA. Systemically healthy Caucasian individuals from Russia, 35 to 40 in total and aged 6 to 90 years, were included as donors. Ten milliliters of peripheral blood were drawn from each donor into EDTA-treated Vacutainer tubes. Ficoll-Paque density-gradient centrifugation was used to isolate PBMCs, with at least 7 million per sample. Total RNA was extracted from PBMCs with Trizol reagent, with at least 5 micrograms obtained per sample. The percentages of naive CD45RAhigh/CD27high T cells were determined by flow cytometry on a PBMC aliquot from every donor. Overall results and qualifications from the work: Compared with the aged group, the long-lived group had more naive CD4+ T cells, fewer expanded clones and increased TCR diversity, a pattern suggesting age selection. There was a strong correlation between observed TCR beta diversity and the percentage of naive T cells measured by flow cytometry. Because the CMV infection status of the donors was unknown, age-related changes in expanded clonotypes may potentially have been confounded. Estimates of total diversity from one million sequenced T cells were regarded as lower bounds and underestimates. Observed TCR beta diversity per million T cells fell roughly linearly with age, and a significant reduction was already apparent by age around 36. Conclusive comparison of naive and antigen-experienced compartments was prevented by the profiling of bulk unsorted PBMCs.

The V gene is TRBV20-1 and the J gene is TRBJ1-5; possibly the D gene is TRBD1, per 5 matching bases. What was sequenced was blood. This sequence was found in a woman between 40 and 50 years old in good health. The CDR3 protein: CSAFRDGGNQPQHF. In nucleotide form, the sequence is TGCAGTGCTTTCCGGGACGGAGGCAATCAGCCCCAGCATTTT.